This T cell receptor beta chain was found in a study of blood T cell repertoires in COVID-19. Looking at the study overall: Researchers got acute and convalescent COVID-19 samples from the United States, Italy and Spain. Sample material is recorded as cDNA or gDNA derived from T cells, B-cell-depleted T cells, or PBMCs.

In the authors' workflow: Nucleated cell counts were estimated from reference gene primer amplification. TCRdb keeps only in-frame clones here, not all; method: immunoSEQ multiplex PCR. V and J calls and clone size are those listed in that table; D and trimming were worked out from the DNA. The sample includes tens of thousands of clones, about 93% of them seen just once. The CDR3 extends over 14 amino acids. Germline V CDR1 and CDR2: LNHDA, SQIVND (reference sequence). The V end lost 7 bases, the J end lost 7 bases, and 16 bases lay between the germline ends. The chain is built from TRBV19 and TRBJ1-4, with D maybe TRBD1 (6 bases). The sample comprised peripheral blood. This receptor was identified in a woman older than 75 with acute or convalescent COVID-19. CDR3 sequence: CASKEQGPGEKLFF. The CDR3 DNA sequence: TGTGCCAGTAAGGAGCAGGGGCCCGGTGAAAAACTGTTTTTT. Looking up the rest from reference TRBV19 and TRBJ1-4 gives the full variable domain: DGGITQSPKYLFRKEGQNVTLSCEQNLNHDAMYWYRQDPGQGLRLIYYSQIVNDFQKGDIAEGYSVSREKKESFPLTVTSAQKNPTAFYLCASKEQGPGEKLFFGSGTQLSVL.